This T cell receptor beta chain was identified during a study of blood T cell repertoires in COVID-19. This clone was seen only a few times. Clones were read by immunoSEQ multiplex PCR, and TCRdb kept only the in-frame ones, dropping some. The sample contains roughly 180,000 clones, 83% of which appear only once. V was clipped by 5 bases and J by 3 bases; unmatched bases: 7. This CDR3 is built from 16 residues. Germline lookup yields CDR1 SEHNR and CDR2 FQNEAQ (reference sequence). This TCR was recovered from a woman aged 45 to 65 in a cohort exposed to, infected with or recovered from COVID-19 (not recorded which). The material sequenced was PBMCs or T cells enriched from blood (not recorded which). The V gene is TRBV7-9, the J gene TRBJ1-6; 7 bases are shared with TRBD1. The CDR3 protein is CASSTNRGRYNSPLHF. CDR3 in DNA: TGTGCCAGCAGCACAAACAGGGGACGCTATAATTCACCCCTCCACTTT.